This T cell receptor (beta chain) was obtained from a study of blood T cell repertoires in COVID-19. As handled by the study authors: Using reference gene primer amplification, nucleated cell counts were estimated. Generated by immunoSEQ multiplex PCR, the TCRdb table keeps only in-frame clones and is missing some. Clone size and V and J calls were adopted from that table, with D and trimming inferred from the DNA. The sample lists around 260,000 clones, around four fifths seen once, with under 4.5% in the top ten. CDR1 and CDR2 (germline): KGHDR, SFDVKD. V lost 2 bases, J lost 9 bases, and 7 bases stayed unmatched. The CDR3 runs to 16 residues.

Specimen: PBMCs or T cells enriched from blood (not recorded which). The TCR comes from a man in his thirties or forties with acute COVID-19. The V call is TRBV24-1, the J call TRBJ2-1; 12 bases fit TRBD1. In DNA form, the CDR3 reads TGTGCCACCAGTGATTCCCGGGACAGGGGGCGCGGTGAGCAGTTCTTC. Its translation is CATSDSRDRGRGEQFF.